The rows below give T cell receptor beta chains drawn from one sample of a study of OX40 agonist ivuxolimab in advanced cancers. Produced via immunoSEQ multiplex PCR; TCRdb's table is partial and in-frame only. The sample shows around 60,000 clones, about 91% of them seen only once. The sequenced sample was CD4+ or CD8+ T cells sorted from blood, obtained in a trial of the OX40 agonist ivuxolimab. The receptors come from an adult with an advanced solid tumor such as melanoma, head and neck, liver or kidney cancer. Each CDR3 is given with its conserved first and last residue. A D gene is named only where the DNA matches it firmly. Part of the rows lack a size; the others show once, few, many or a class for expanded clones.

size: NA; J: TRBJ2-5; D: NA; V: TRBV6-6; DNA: TGTGCCAGCAGCCCCCCGGCCTTAGGGACCCAGTACTTC; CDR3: CASSPPALGTQYF
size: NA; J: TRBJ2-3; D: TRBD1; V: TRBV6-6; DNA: TGTGCCAGCAGAAATCTACAGGGGGGCACAGATACGCAGTATTTT; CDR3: CASRNLQGGTDTQYF
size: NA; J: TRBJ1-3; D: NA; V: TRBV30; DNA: TGTGCCTGGACCGGTCAGAGCTCTGGAAACACCATATATTTT; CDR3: CAWTGQSSGNTIYF
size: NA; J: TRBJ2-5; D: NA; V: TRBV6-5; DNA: TGTGCCAGCTACCCTTTCAGGGGAGAGACCCAGTACTTC; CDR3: CASYPFRGETQYF
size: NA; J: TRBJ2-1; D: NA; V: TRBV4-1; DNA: TGCGCCAGCAGCCAAGGTTTCGTCGGGAGTAGGTCCTACAATGAGCAGTTCTTC; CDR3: CASSQGFVGSRSYNEQFF
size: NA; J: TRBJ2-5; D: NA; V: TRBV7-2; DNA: TGTGCCAGCAGTTTTCCCCAGGGGTCGAAGACCCAGTACTTC; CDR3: CASSFPQGSKTQYF
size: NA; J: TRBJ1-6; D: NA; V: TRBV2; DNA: TGTGCCAGCAGAGGGACGAATTCACCCCTCCACTTT; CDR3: CASRGTNSPLHF
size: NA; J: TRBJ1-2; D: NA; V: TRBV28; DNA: TGTGCCAGCAGCTCCCTCTTACAGGCCTATGGCTACACCTTC; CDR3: CASSSLLQAYGYTF
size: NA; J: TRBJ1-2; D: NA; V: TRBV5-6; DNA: TGTGCCAGCAGCTTGATCGTCTCAGGGGAGTTCGACACCTTC; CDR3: CASSLIVSGEFDTF
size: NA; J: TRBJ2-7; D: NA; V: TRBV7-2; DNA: TGTGCCAGCAGCTTAGATGCGACAGTGAGCAACTACGAGCAGTACTTC; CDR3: CASSLDATVSNYEQYF
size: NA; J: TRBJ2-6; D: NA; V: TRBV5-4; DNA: TGTGCCAGCAGCTTACTCCTCTCTGGGGCCAACGTCCTGACTTTC; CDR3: CASSLLLSGANVLTF
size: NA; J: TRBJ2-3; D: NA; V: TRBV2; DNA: TGTGCCAGCAGTGAGGGGGCGGGCACAGATACGCAGTATTTT; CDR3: CASSEGAGTDTQYF
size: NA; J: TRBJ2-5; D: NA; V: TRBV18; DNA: TGTGCCAGCTCACCACCCGGTGGGCAGGAAGAGACCCAGTACTTC; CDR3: CASSPPGGQEETQYF
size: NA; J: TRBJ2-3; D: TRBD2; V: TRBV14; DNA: TGTGCCAGCAACGCGGGAGTCGGCACAGATACGCAGTATTTT; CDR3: CASNAGVGTDTQYF
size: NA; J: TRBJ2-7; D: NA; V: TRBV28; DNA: TGTGCCAGCAGTTATCGAGGGGTCGAGCAGTACTTC; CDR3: CASSYRGVEQYF
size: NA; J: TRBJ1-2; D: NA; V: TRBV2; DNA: TGTGCCAGCAGTGAGGAGACCTTTGCCTATGGCTACACCTTC; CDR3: CASSEETFAYGYTF
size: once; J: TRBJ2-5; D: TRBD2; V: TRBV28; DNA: TGTGCCAGCAGTCCGACTAGCGGGAGTGGGGGAGAGACCCAGTACTTC; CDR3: CASSPTSGSGGETQYF
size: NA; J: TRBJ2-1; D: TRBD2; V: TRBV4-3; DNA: TGCGCCAGCAGCCAAGCCCAGCGGGGCTATGAGCAGTTCTTC; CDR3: CASSQAQRGYEQFF
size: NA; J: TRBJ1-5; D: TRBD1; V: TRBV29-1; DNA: TGCAGCGTTTCCGGACAGGATCAGCCCCAGCATTTT; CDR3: CSVSGQDQPQHF
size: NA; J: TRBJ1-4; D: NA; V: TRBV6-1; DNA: TGTGCCAGCAGGGAACCAGGGGTGGGAGAAAAACTGTTTTTT; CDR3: CASREPGVGEKLFF
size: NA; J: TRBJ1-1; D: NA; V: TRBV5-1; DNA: TGCGCCAGCAGCTCCCCGGGACATTTTACTGAAGCTTTCTTT; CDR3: CASSSPGHFTEAFF
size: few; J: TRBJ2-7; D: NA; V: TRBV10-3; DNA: TGTGCCATCAGTGATCCGGGACAAGGGTGGCTCGAGCAGTACTTC; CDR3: CAISDPGQGWLEQYF
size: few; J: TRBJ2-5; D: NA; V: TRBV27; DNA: TGTGCCAGCAGTCCTTTAACAGGGACAACTCGTGGCATTGAGACCCAGTACTTC; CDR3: CASSPLTGTTRGIETQYF
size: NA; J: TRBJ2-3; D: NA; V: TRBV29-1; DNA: TGCAGCTGTTTTGTCAGCACAGATACGCAGTATTTT; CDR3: CSCFVSTDTQYF
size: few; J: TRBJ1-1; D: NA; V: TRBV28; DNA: TGTGCCAGCAGTTCGCAGGTATACACTGAAGCTTTCTTT; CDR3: CASSSQVYTEAFF
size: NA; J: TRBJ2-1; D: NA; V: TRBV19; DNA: TGTGCCAGTAGTATTGGTTACAATGAGCAGTTCTTC; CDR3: CASSIGYNEQFF
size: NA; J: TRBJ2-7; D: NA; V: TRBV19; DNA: TGTGCCAGTAGTATGAATGCAGGGGCCGAGCAGTACTTC; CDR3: CASSMNAGAEQYF
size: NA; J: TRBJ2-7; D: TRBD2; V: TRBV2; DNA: TGTGCCAGCAGCCCCCGGTCTAGCGGCTCCTACGAGCAGTACTTC; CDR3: CASSPRSSGSYEQYF
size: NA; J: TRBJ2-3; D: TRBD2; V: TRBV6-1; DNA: TGTGCCAGCAGTGAAAACGGGGGGACGCAGTATTTT; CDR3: CASSENGGTQYF
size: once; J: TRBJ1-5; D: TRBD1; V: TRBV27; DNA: TGTGCCAGCACGTCCAGTACAGGGGCCGCCTTGTTGCCCCAGCATTTT; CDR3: CASTSSTGAALLPQHF
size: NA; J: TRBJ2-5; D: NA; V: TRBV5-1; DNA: TGCGCCAGCAGCCCACCAGGACAGTCGCTAGAGACCCAGTACTTC; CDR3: CASSPPGQSLETQYF
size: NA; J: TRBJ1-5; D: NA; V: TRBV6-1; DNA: TGTGCCAGCAGTGAATTGGGGGAAAACAATCAGCCCCAGCATTTT; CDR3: CASSELGENNQPQHF
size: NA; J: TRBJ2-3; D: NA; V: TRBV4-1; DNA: TGCGCCAGCAGCCTCGGAGGGCCCGCAGATACGCAGTATTTT; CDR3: CASSLGGPADTQYF
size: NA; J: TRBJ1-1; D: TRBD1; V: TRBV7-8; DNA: TGTGCCAGCAGCCCTCGAGTGGGTTCGGACAGGAGGGACTTGTCTGAAGCTTTCTTT; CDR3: CASSPRVGSDRRDLSEAFF
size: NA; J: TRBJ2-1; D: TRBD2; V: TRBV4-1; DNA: TGCGCCAGCAGCCAGGGGTTTAGCGGGAGCGGGTACAATGAGCAGTTCTTC; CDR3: CASSQGFSGSGYNEQFF
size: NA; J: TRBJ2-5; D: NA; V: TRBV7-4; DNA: TGTGCCAGCAGCCCCGGGTCGAGGGAGACCCAGTACTTC; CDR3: CASSPGSRETQYF
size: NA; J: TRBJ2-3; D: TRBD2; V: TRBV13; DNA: TGTGCCAGCAGCTTACGACTAGCGGGTTCTCACTATATCACAGATACGCAGTATTTT; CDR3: CASSLRLAGSHYITDTQYF
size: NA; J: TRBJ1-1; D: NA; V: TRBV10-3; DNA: TGTGCCATCAGCCACCAGGGCACTGAAGCTTTCTTT; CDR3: CAISHQGTEAFF
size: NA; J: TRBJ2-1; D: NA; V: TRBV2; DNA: TGTGCCAGCAGACTAGATGCGGTCAATGAGCAGTTCTTC; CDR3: CASRLDAVNEQFF
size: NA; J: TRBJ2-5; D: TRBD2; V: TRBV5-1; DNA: TGCGCCAGCAGCGATAACCCTCTAGCGGGAGTTGGAGAGACCCAGTACTTC; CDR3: CASSDNPLAGVGETQYF
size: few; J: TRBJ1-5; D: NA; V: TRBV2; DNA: TGTGCCAGCAGTGAAGGTTTGGGGCAGCCCCAGCATTTT; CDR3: CASSEGLGQPQHF
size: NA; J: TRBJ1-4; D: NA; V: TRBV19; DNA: TGTGCCAGTAGTATAAACTGGGGGATTTCTAATGAAAAACTGTTTTTT; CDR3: CASSINWGISNEKLFF
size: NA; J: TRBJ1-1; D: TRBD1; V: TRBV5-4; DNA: TGTGCCAGCAGAACGACCGGACAGGGGAACACTGAAGCTTTCTTT; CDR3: CASRTTGQGNTEAFF
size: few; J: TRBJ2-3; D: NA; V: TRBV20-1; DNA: TGCAGTGCGGTCAGGGGAGATACGCAGTATTTT; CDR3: CSAVRGDTQYF
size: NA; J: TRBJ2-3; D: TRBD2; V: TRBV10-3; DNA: TGTGCCATCAGCTCCGGGTCGGCGGGAGGCCCAGATACGCAGTATTTT; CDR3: CAISSGSAGGPDTQYF
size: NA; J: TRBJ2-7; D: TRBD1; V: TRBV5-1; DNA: TGCGCCAGCAGCTCGGGTGGTGGGACAGTCTCCTACGAGCAGTACTTC; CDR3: CASSSGGGTVSYEQYF
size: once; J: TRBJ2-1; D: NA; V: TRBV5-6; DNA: TGTGCCAGCAGCTTGGGCGGCGGGCGGCCTTACAATGAGCAGTTCTTC; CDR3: CASSLGGGRPYNEQFF
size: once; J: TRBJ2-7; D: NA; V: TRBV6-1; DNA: TGTGCCAGCAGCCAACCCAACTACCCTTACGAGCAGTACTTC; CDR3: CASSQPNYPYEQYF
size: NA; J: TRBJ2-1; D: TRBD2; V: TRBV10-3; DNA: TGTGCCATCAGACCGGGACTAGCTGCTCATGAGCAGTTCTTC; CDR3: CAIRPGLAAHEQFF
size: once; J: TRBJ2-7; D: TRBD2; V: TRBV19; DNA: TGTGCCAGTAGTTTACGGACTAGCGGGAACTACGAGCAGTACTTC; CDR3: CASSLRTSGNYEQYF